Following are 25 T cell receptor beta chains from one sample sequenced in a study of early T cells in non-severe SARS-CoV-2 infection. TCRdb re-called the 5' RACE reads through MiXCR, storing one row per CDR3 protein. This table has about 42,000 distinct CDR3 sequences, approximately 6.9% appearing once. The sequencing sample was made of whole blood. The receptors were gathered from an adult who was a healthcare worker with PCR-confirmed SARS-CoV-2 infection or an uninfected control (not recorded which).

This rearrangement joins TRBV2 to TRBJ2-2, with no clear D. V lost 6 bases, J lost 5 bases, and 4 bases lay in between. The germline V gene has CDR1 SNHLY and CDR2 FYNNEI. The CDR3 runs to 11 residues. In DNA, the CDR3 is TGTGCCAGCAGAGGGACCGGGGAGCTGTTTTTT. Protein: CASRGTGELFF.

In its sample, this clonotype was seen a few times. V gene TRBV2 combines with J gene TRBJ2-4, with D maybe TRBD2 (6 bases). Per the germline V gene, CDR1 is SNHLY and CDR2 is FYNNEI. The CDR3 has 15 residues. The V end was cut by 3 bases, the J end by 1 base, with 10 bases between. CDR3: CASSESGVAKNIQYF. The CDR3 DNA sequence: TGTGCCAGCAGTGAGTCGGGGGTTGCCAAAAACATTCAGTACTTC.

A few counts support this clonotype. The rearrangement links TRBV3-1 to TRBJ2-5, with TRBD2 identical over 10 bases. CDR1 is LGHDT, CDR2 YNNKEL, per germline (reference sequence). The length of the CDR3 is 17 residues. After removal of 2 bases from V and 5 bases from J, the junction contained 11 bases not matched to a gene. CDR3 sequence reads: CASSQYGSSGGGETQYF. CDR3 DNA sequence: TGTGCCAGCAGCCAATACGGCTCTAGCGGGGGTGGGGAGACCCAGTACTTC.

This clonotype has only a few counts. This rearrangement joins TRBV3-1 to TRBJ1-1, with D possibly being TRBD1 (5 bases). Germline lookup yields CDR1 LGHDT and CDR2 YNNKEL (reference sequence). Trimming took off 1 base at V and 4 bases at J, with 7 bases between the two ends. The CDR3 spans 13 residues. For the CDR3, the DNA is TGTGCCAGCAGCCAAGGGGGCGTCACTGAAGCTTTCTTT. It specifies CASSQGGVTEAFF.

Concerning this clonotype itself: The junction departs from germline at one end; a sequencing error may be responsible. V gene TRBV29-1 combines with J gene TRBJ2-5; a possible D gene is TRBD2 (6 bases). The CDR3 is 14 amino acids. CDR1 and CDR2 from the germline V gene are SQVTM and ANQGSEA. This CDR3 reads CSVVEAGRQGTQYF. CDR3 DNA sequence: TGCAGCGTTGTTGAAGCGGGCCGCCAAGGGACCCAGTACTTC.

The chain couples TRBV12-3 or TRBV12-4 to TRBJ1-1; possible D gene TRBD1, 5 bases. Trimming pared 5 bases from V and 3 bases from J, leaving 13 bases between. The CDR3 runs to 14 residues. The CDR3 sequence: CASSLDGGYTEAFF. For the CDR3, the DNA is TGTGCCAGCAGTCTCGACGGGGGTTACACTGAAGCTTTCTTT.

The V gene is TRBV20-1, the J gene TRBJ1-2; no firm D call. The CDR3 is made up of 12 amino acids. The V and J ends lost 8 bases and 2 bases respectively, with 12 bases between them. CDR1 and CDR2 (germline): DFQATT, SNEGSKA (reference sequence). CDR3 nucleotide sequence: TGCAGTAACTGGGAGTTAAACTATGGCTACACCTTC. The encoded protein is CSNWELNYGYTF.

V gene TRBV11-3 combines with J gene TRBJ2-3; 8 bases are shared with TRBD2. Germline CDR1 reads SGHNT; CDR2 reads YENEEA. Trimming cost V 5 bases and J 2 bases; bases outside gene matches: 9. This CDR3 has 16 residues. CDR3 in DNA: TGTGCCAGCAGCCAAATCGGCGGGGGGATCACAGATACGCAGTATTTT. Its translation is CASSQIGGGITDTQYF.

In its sample, this clonotype was seen many times. The chain employs TRBV6-5 and TRBJ1-4; D is possibly TRBD1 (6 bases). This CDR3 has 14 amino acids. Germline values: CDR1 MNHEY, CDR2 SVGAGI. Trimming left V 4 bases short and J 4 bases short, with 10 bases between. The CDR3 spells CASSSGTLNEKLFF. The CDR3 coding sequence is TGTGCCAGCAGTTCCGGGACACTTAATGAAAAACTGTTTTTT.

This clonotype was counted ten times or more. CDR3 nucleotides: TGCGCCAGCAGCCCGGGACAGGGCAATGGAAACACCATATATTTT. It is translated as CASSPGQGNGNTIYF. V usage is TRBV5-1 and J usage is TRBJ1-3, with TRBD1 matching over 9 bases. Germline V CDR1 and CDR2: SGHRS, YFSETQ. This CDR3 region has 15 residues. Losses at the gene ends were 4 bases for V and 3 bases for J; bases not matched to a gene: 5.

This clonotype has a count of ten or more. This chain joins TRBV6-6 and TRBJ1-1; a weak D match, TRBD1 (6 bases). V shed 7 bases and J shed 1 base, with 16 bases lying between them. CDR1 MNHNY and CDR2 SVGAGI come from the germline V gene (reference sequence). This CDR3 contains 15 residues. The CDR3 loop reads CASTFGGGENTEAFF. The CDR3 coding sequence is TGTGCCAGCACCTTCGGAGGGGGTGAGAACACTGAAGCTTTCTTT.

The gene calls are TRBV9 and TRBJ1-3; D not resolved. V was cut by 0 bases and J by 2 bases, with 6 bases left in between. Germline values: CDR1 SGDLS, CDR2 YYNGEE. The CDR3 runs 14 residues. The CDR3 nucleotides are TGTGCCAGCAGCGTAGGGGTAGCTGGAAACACCATATATTTT. It codes for CASSVGVAGNTIYF.

This clonotype has a count of ten or more. This sequence joins TRBV7-7 and TRBJ2-1; 9 positions agree with TRBD2. After removal of 5 bases from V and 2 bases from J, the junction contained 4 bases not matched to a gene. Germline V CDR1 and CDR2: SSHAT, FNYEAQ (reference sequence). This CDR3 has 15 residues. As DNA, the CDR3 is TGTGCCAGCAGCGATAGCGGGGGTACCTACAATGAGCAGTTCTTC. Translation: CASSDSGGTYNEQFF.

This clonotype was counted only a few times. The chain links TRBV12-3 or TRBV12-4 to TRBJ1-1; unclear D gene. Trimming stripped 2 bases from V and 6 bases from J, with 4 bases between. The CDR3 extends over 11 amino acids. CDR3 in amino acids: CASSLTPEAFF. In DNA form, the CDR3 reads TGTGCCAGCAGTTTAACCCCTGAAGCTTTCTTT.

The chain combines TRBV10-1 with TRBJ1-3; unclear D gene. CDR3 length: 16 residues. Germline lookup yields CDR1 WNHNN and CDR2 SYGVQD (reference sequence). The V gene lost 8 bases and the J gene lost 2 bases, with 19 bases spanning the gap. The CDR3 coding sequence is TGCGCCAGCGATATCACTAGGCTGGACCCTGGAAACACCATATATTTT. Its translation: CASDITRLDPGNTIYF.

The rearrangement joins TRBV11-2 to TRBJ1-2; D may be TRBD1 (5 bases). The germline CDR1 and CDR2 sequences are SGHAT and FQNNGV. The CDR3 totals 14 residues. V was clipped by 1 base and J by 2 bases, with 8 bases between them. CDR3 protein: CASSLGGPNYGYTF. CDR3 nucleotides: TGTGCCAGCAGCTTAGGGGGACCCAACTATGGCTACACCTTC. Full variable domain (remainder filled in from reference TRBV11-2 and TRBJ1-2): EAGVAQSPRYKIIEKRQSVAFWCNPISGHATLYWYQQILGQGPKLLIQFQNNGVVDDSQLPKDRFSAERLKGVDSTLKIQPAKLEDSAVYLCASSLGGPNYGYTFGSGTRLTVV.

This clonotype was observed a few times. V gene TRBV7-9 combines with J gene TRBJ2-5; D is ambiguous. The CDR3 extends over 13 amino acids. Trimming left V 2 bases short and J 1 base short, with 5 bases between. Germline V gene lookup returns CDR1 SEHNR and CDR2 FQNEAQ (reference sequence). The CDR3 DNA is TGTGCCAGCAGCTTATACTTCCAAGAGACCCAGTACTTC. This codes for CASSLYFQETQYF.

This clonotype was seen many times. The J gene is TRBJ2-7, the V gene TRBV3-1, with D unresolved. CDR1 and CDR2 from the germline V gene are LGHDT and YNNKEL (reference sequence). CDR3 size: 15 residues. Trimming took 4 bases from V and 0 from J, leaving 13 bases between them. In DNA, the CDR3 is TGTGCCAGCAGCCCCCTGGGCGGTAGCTCCTACGAGCAGTACTTC. Protein: CASSPLGGSSYEQYF.

There are many counts of this clonotype. V usage is TRBV6-1 and J usage is TRBJ2-3; TRBD2 matches at 13 bases. Unmatched junction bases numbered 11, after V lost 7 bases and J lost 4 bases. The germline V gene has CDR1 MNHNS and CDR2 SASEGT. The CDR3 contains 17 residues. The CDR3 loop is CASTHPSTSGGADTQYF. CDR3 nucleotides: TGTGCCAGCACCCACCCTTCCACTAGCGGGGGGGCAGATACGCAGTATTTT.

In its sample, this clonotype was seen a few times. In DNA form, the CDR3 reads TGTGCCAGTAGTGGCTACAGGGGGCTGGGCACTGAAGCTTTCTTT. Translation: CASSGYRGLGTEAFF. The genes are TRBV19 and TRBJ1-1, with 9 nucleotides matching TRBD1. V shed 5 bases and J 4 bases; nucleotides not matched to a gene: 8. There are 15 residues in the CDR3. Germline CDR1 LNHDA, CDR2 SQIVND (reference sequence).

This clonotype came up many times. The chain is built from TRBV9 and TRBJ2-7; maybe TRBD1 (5 bases). V lost 3 bases to trimming and J lost 6 bases, with 19 bases between them. The CDR3 is made up of 15 amino acids. CDR1 is SGDLS and CDR2 is YYNGEE in the germline V gene. CDR3 DNA: TGTGCCAGCAGCGCGACGCAGGGTCCCCGAAGCGAGCAGTACTTC. Protein: CASSATQGPRSEQYF.

The chain links TRBV30 to TRBJ1-1, with D possibly matching TRBD1 (6 bases). Germline CDR1 reads GTSNPN; CDR2 reads SVGIG (reference sequence). Trimming shortened V by 3 bases and J by 8 bases, and 16 bases separated the two germline ends. The CDR3 consists of 13 residues. The CDR3 DNA is TGTGCCTGGAGGGGAACAGGGATCGGAGAAGCTTTCTTT. Its translation: CAWRGTGIGEAFF. Using reference TRBV30 and TRBJ1-1 for the parts outside the CDR3, the full variable domain is SQTIHQWPATLVQPVGSPLSLECTVEGTSNPNLYWYRQAAGRGLQLLFYSVGIGQISSEVPQNLSASRPQDRQFILSSKKLLLSDSGFYLCAWRGTGIGEAFFGQGTRLTVV.

This clonotype was detected ten times or more. The genes are TRBV12-3 or TRBV12-4 and TRBJ2-2; possible D gene TRBD2, 7 bases. The ends were cut back, 3 bases at V and 7 bases at J, with 12 bases in the middle. This CDR3 comprises 14 residues. CDR3 region: CASSLAGAGGELFF. The CDR3 nucleotides read TGTGCCAGCAGTTTGGCGGGGGCTGGCGGGGAGCTGTTTTTT.

The V call is TRBV18, the J call TRBJ1-5; the D is unclear. Trimming stripped 6 bases from V and 0 bases from J, with 12 bases between. Germline V CDR1 and CDR2: KGHSH, LQKENI. The CDR3 has 15 residues. CDR3 residues: CASSPGQYSNQPQHF. The DNA for the CDR3 is TGTGCCAGCTCCCCGGGCCAGTATAGCAATCAGCCCCAGCATTTT.

The chain couples TRBV3-1 to TRBJ1-2, with TRBD1 matching over 7 bases. Germline V lookup: CDR1 LGHDT, CDR2 YNNKEL (reference sequence). The CDR3 covers 13 residues. Losses at the gene ends were 5 bases for V and 4 bases for J; bases not matched to a gene: 4. CDR3 nucleotide sequence: TGTGCCAGCAGCTATACAGGGGCCTATGGCTACACCTTC. As protein: CASSYTGAYGYTF.